The rows below give T cell receptor beta chains drawn from one sample of a study of T cells after yellow fever vaccination. TCRdb independently ran MiXCR on the 5' RACE reads; one entry per CDR3 protein. The repertoire holds hundreds of thousands of distinct CDR3 sequences, with 9% to 15% as singletons. This material consisted of PBMCs, taken on the day of the yellow fever booster vaccination. The origin of the receptors is a man aged 25 to 40 who received the YFV17D yellow fever vaccine. Each CDR3 is given with its conserved first and last residue. The D gene is left open where the match is weak. Size values are once, few and many counts, or a class for expanded clones, and some rows have none.

clone size: .; V gene: TRBV7-9; D gene: .; J gene: TRBJ2-5; CDR3 protein: CASSLELQTQYF; CDR3 DNA: TGTGCCAGCAGCTTAGAGCTACAGACCCAGTACTTC
clone size: few; V gene: TRBV21-1; D gene: .; J gene: TRBJ2-7; CDR3 protein: CASSKAGTTLVAGGHSYEQYF; CDR3 DNA: TGTGCCAGCAGCAAAGCAGGGACAACTCTGGTGGCGGGAGGACACTCCTACGAGCAGTACTTC
clone size: few; V gene: TRBV20-1; D gene: TRBD2; J gene: TRBJ2-1; CDR3 protein: CSARSQREKANEQFF; CDR3 DNA: TGCAGTGCTAGATCCCAGCGGGAGAAAGCCAATGAGCAGTTCTTC
clone size: many; V gene: TRBV14; D gene: .; J gene: TRBJ1-1; CDR3 protein: CASSRGVNTEAFF; CDR3 DNA: TGTGCCAGCAGCCGAGGGGTGAACACTGAAGCTTTCTTT
clone size: .; V gene: TRBV7-9; D gene: TRBD2; J gene: TRBJ2-7; CDR3 protein: CASSVSGGSMNEQYF; CDR3 DNA: TGTGCCAGCAGCGTCAGCGGCGGGAGTATGAACGAGCAGTACTTC
clone size: .; V gene: TRBV18; D gene: .; J gene: TRBJ1-1; CDR3 protein: CASSPSRDSEAFF; CDR3 DNA: TGTGCCAGCTCACCATCCCGGGATTCTGAAGCTTTCTTT
clone size: few; V gene: TRBV7-2; D gene: .; J gene: TRBJ1-1; CDR3 protein: CASSAGGVNTEAFF; CDR3 DNA: TGTGCCAGCAGCGCGGGGGGGGTGAACACTGAAGCTTTCTTT
clone size: .; V gene: TRBV5-1; D gene: .; J gene: TRBJ2-7; CDR3 protein: CASSLEPRTSYEQYF; CDR3 DNA: TGCGCCAGCAGCTTGGAGCCAAGGACATCCTACGAGCAGTACTTC
clone size: .; V gene: TRBV7-6; D gene: TRBD2; J gene: TRBJ2-1; CDR3 protein: CASSLDDRGGRGYNEQFF; CDR3 DNA: TGTGCCAGCAGCTTAGATGACCGCGGCGGGAGGGGCTACAATGAGCAGTTCTTC
clone size: few; V gene: TRBV20-1; D gene: .; J gene: TRBJ1-2; CDR3 protein: CSAREGPATGGYTF; CDR3 DNA: TGCAGTGCTAGAGAAGGTCCGGCCACGGGGGGCTACACCTTC
clone size: many; V gene: TRBV4-1; D gene: .; J gene: TRBJ2-4; CDR3 protein: CASSQEVTGWKGVRAKNIQYF; CDR3 DNA: TGCGCCAGCAGCCAAGAAGTAACAGGTTGGAAAGGTGTGAGGGCCAAAAACATTCAGTACTTC
clone size: .; V gene: TRBV7-2; D gene: TRBD2; J gene: TRBJ2-1; CDR3 protein: CASRTTSGRTEQFF; CDR3 DNA: TGTGCCAGCAGAACGACTAGCGGGAGGACGGAGCAGTTCTTC
clone size: .; V gene: TRBV7-3; D gene: .; J gene: TRBJ2-1; CDR3 protein: CASSLGHTYYNEQFF; CDR3 DNA: TGTGCCAGCAGCTTAGGCCACACCTACTACAATGAGCAGTTCTTC
clone size: many; V gene: TRBV12-3/TRBV12-4; D gene: .; J gene: TRBJ1-6; CDR3 protein: CASSGGASNSPLHF; CDR3 DNA: TGTGCCAGCAGTGGGGGGGCGAGTAATTCACCCCTCCACTTT